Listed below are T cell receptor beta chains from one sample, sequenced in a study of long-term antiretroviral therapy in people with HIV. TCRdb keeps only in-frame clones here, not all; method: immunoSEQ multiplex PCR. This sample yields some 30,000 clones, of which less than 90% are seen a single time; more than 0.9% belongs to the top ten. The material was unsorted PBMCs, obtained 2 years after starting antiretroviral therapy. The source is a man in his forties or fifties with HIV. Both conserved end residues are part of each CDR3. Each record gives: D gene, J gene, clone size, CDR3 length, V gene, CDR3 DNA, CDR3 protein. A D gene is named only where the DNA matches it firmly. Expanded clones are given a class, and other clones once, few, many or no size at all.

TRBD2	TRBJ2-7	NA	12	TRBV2	TGTGCCAGCCAGAAGCGGGGCTACGAGCAGTACTTC	CASQKRGYEQYF
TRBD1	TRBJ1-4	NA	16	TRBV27	TGTGCCAGCAGTTTAAACGGACAGGGGTGGAGGGAAAAACTGTTTTTT	CASSLNGQGWREKLFF
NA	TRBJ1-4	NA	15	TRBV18	TGTGCCAGCTCACCATACGGGCCAGAATCGGGAAAACTGTTTTTT	CASSPYGPESGKLFF
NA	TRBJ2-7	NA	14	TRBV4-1	TGCGCCAGCAGCCAATTAGGGGAACGCTACGAGCAGTACTTC	CASSQLGERYEQYF
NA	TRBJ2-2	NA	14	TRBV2	TGTGCCAGCAACCCCGAACGCCGGACCGGGGAGCTGTTTTTT	CASNPERRTGELFF
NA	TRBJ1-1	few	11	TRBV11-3	TGTGCCAGCAGAGGAGGGACTGAAGCTTTCTTT	CASRGGTEAFF
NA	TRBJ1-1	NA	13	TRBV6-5	TGTGCCAGCGGACACCCTGGGGGTACTGAAGCTTTCTTT	CASGHPGGTEAFF
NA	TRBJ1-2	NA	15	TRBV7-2	TGTGCCAGCAGCCGCGAGGGTGCTCCTAACTATGGCTACACCTTC	CASSREGAPNYGYTF
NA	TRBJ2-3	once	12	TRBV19	TGTGCCAGTAGTTCTGACACAGATACGCAGTATTTT	CASSSDTDTQYF
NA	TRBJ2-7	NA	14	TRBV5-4	TGTGCCAGCAGCTTGCGGACAGGGAGGGACGAGCAGTACTTC	CASSLRTGRDEQYF
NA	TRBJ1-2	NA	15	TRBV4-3	TGCGCCAGCAGCCAAGATCTGGGGGGCGCTTCGGGCTACACCTTC	CASSQDLGGASGYTF
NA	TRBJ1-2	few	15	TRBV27	TGTGCCAGCAGTTTGGGCCAAGGAGGGAACTATGGCTACACCTTC	CASSLGQGGNYGYTF
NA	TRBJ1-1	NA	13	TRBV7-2	TGTGCCAGCAGCTTAGGGTACTGGGGAGAAGCTTTCTTT	CASSLGYWGEAFF
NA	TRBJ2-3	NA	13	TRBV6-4	TGTGCCAGCAGTGTTTCACTCACAGATACGCAGTATTTT	CASSVSLTDTQYF
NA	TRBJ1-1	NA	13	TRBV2	TGTGCCAGCAGCCCGTCACCGGGGACTGAAGCTTTCTTT	CASSPSPGTEAFF
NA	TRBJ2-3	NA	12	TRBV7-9	TGTGCCAGCAGCGTTAGCGGAGGGGGGCAGTATTTT	CASSVSGGGQYF
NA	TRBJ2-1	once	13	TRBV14	TGTGCCAGCAGCCAAGACTTGTTGAATGAGCAGTTCTTC	CASSQDLLNEQFF
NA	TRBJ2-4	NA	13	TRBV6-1	TGTGCCAGCAGTGAACAGCTTAAAAACATTCAGTACTTC	CASSEQLKNIQYF
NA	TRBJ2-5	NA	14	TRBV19	TGTGCCAGTAGTATAGGGGGAAAGGGTAAGACCCAGTACTTC	CASSIGGKGKTQYF
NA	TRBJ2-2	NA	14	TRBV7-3	TGTGCCAGCAGCTTGGGAAGTGGGACCGGGGAGCTGTTTTTT	CASSLGSGTGELFF
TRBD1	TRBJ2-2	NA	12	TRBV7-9	TGTGCCCGTAGACAGGGCCACGGGGAGCTGTTTTTT	CARRQGHGELFF
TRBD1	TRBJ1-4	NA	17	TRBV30	TGTGCCTGGAGTGTTCGACAGGGGTTAAGGACTAATGAAAAACTGTTTTTT	CAWSVRQGLRTNEKLFF
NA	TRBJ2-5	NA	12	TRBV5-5	TGTGCCAGCAGCTTGGGACAAGAGACCCAGTACTTC	CASSLGQETQYF
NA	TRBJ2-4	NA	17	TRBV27	TGTGCCAGCAGTCCGACGATCGGTAGTAGCGCCAAAAACATTCAGTACTTC	CASSPTIGSSAKNIQYF
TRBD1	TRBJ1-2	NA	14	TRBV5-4	TGTGCCAGCAGCTTGAACAGGGGGAACTATGGCTACACCTTC	CASSLNRGNYGYTF
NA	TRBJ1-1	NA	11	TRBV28	TGTGCCAGCAGCTCGCATGCTGAAGCTTTCTTT	CASSSHAEAFF
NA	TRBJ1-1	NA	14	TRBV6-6	TGTGCCAGCAACCCGGACTTACTGGGGACTGAAGCTTTCTTT	CASNPDLLGTEAFF
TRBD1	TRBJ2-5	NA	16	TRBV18	TGTGCCAGCTCAGCGCAGAGGACAGGGGGCCGGGAGACCCAGTACTTC	CASSAQRTGGRETQYF
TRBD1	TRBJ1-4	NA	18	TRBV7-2	TGTGCCAGCAGATACCGGGACAGTCCCCTTGGGGTTGGAGAAAAACTGTTTTTT	CASRYRDSPLGVGEKLFF
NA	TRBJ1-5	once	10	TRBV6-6	TGTGCCAGCAGTTATCAGCCCCAGCATTTT	CASSYQPQHF
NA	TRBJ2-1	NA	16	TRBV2	TGTGCCAGCGGGGCGGCCCCCCTTCGGGATTACAATGAGCAGTTCTTC	CASGAAPLRDYNEQFF
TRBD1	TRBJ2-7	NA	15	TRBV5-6	TGTGCCAGCAGCTTGGCCGACAGGGAAGGCTACGAGCAGTACTTC	CASSLADREGYEQYF
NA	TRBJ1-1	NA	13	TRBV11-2	TGTGCCAGCAGCTTAGATGGCTACACTGAAGCTTTCTTT	CASSLDGYTEAFF
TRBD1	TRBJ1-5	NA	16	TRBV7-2	TGTGCCAGCAGCTACGGGGACAGGGATAGCAATCAGCCCCAGCATTTT	CASSYGDRDSNQPQHF
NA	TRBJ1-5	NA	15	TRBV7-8	TGTGCCAGCAGCTTAGCAGAACAGAGCAATCAGCCCCAGCATTTT	CASSLAEQSNQPQHF
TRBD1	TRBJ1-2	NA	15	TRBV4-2	TGTGCCAGCAGCCCCCGGACAGGGGATAGATATGGCTACACCTTC	CASSPRTGDRYGYTF
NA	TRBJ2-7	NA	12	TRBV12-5	TGTGCTAGTGGTTTGGTAACCTACGAGCAGTACTTC	CASGLVTYEQYF
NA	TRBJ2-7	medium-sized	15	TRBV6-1	TGTGCCAGCAGTGAGGACAGTGGAGGTCACTACGAGCAGTACTTC	CASSEDSGGHYEQYF
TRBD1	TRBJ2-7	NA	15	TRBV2	TGTGCCAGCAGTGAGGGCAGGGGGAGCTCCTACGAGCAGTACTTC	CASSEGRGSSYEQYF
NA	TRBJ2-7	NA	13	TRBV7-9	TGTGCCAGCAGCCCGAGGACAGCTTACGAGCAGTACTTC	CASSPRTAYEQYF
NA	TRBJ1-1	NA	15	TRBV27	TGTGCCAGCAGTTTCCTTAGACGGGCTAACACTGAAGCTTTCTTT	CASSFLRRANTEAFF
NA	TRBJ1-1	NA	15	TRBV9	TGTGCCAGCAGCGTGACCGGGACAATGAACACTGAAGCTTTCTTT	CASSVTGTMNTEAFF
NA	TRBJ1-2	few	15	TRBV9	TGTGCCAGCACCCGCTTTGACGCCGAGCCCTATGGCTACACCTTC	CASTRFDAEPYGYTF
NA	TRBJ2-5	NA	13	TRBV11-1	TGTGCCAGCAGCTTACATCTCCAAGAGACCCAGTACTTC	CASSLHLQETQYF
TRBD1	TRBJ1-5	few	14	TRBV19	TGTGCCAGCGGGACAGGGGGCCGTGTTCAGCCCCAGCATTTT	CASGTGGRVQPQHF
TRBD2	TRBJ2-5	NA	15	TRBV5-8	TGTGCCAGCAGCTTACGGACTAGCGGTATAGAGACCCAGTACTTC	CASSLRTSGIETQYF
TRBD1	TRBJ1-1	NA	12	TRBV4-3	TGCGCCAGCAGCCAGGGACAGGGGTTCGTTCTCTTT	CASSQGQGFVLF
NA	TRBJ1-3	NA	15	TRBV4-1	TGCGCCAGCAGCCATCGGGTGATCTCTGGAAACACCATATATTTT	CASSHRVISGNTIYF
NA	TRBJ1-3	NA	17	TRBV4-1	TGCGCCAGCAGCCAAGTGAAGGCAGGGGACTCTGGAAACACCATATATTTT	CASSQVKAGDSGNTIYF
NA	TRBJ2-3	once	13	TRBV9	TGTGCCAGCAGCCAAGGGGGGTTGGCTACGCAGTATTTT	CASSQGGLATQYF
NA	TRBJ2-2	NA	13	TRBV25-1	TGTGCCAGCAGTCAGGGGAACACCGGGGAGCTGTTTTTT	CASSQGNTGELFF
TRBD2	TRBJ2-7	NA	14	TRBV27	TGTGCCAGCACCCCTAGCGGGATTATGTACGAGCAGTACTTC	CASTPSGIMYEQYF